The next 30 T cell receptor beta chains were all read from a single sample in a study of cytomegalovirus exposure and HLA in healthy donors. Researchers ran the PCR with 60 Vbeta and 13 Jbeta primers. Assay: immunoSEQ multiplex PCR; the TCRdb copy retains only in-frame clones and omits some. The sample records 90,000 to 120,000 clones, around 73% being singletons. The sequenced sample was PBMCs. The receptors originated from a man aged 25 to 45 in good health and CMV-seronegative.

The genes are TRBV10-2 and TRBJ2-3, with 13 bases identical to TRBD2. The CDR3 consists of 14 residues. The ends lost 9 bases at V and 5 bases at J; junction bases unmatched: 5. Looked up from germline, CDR1 is WSHSY and CDR2 is SAAADI. CDR3 sequence: CASGLAGAVDTQYF. The CDR3 nucleotides are TGCGCCAGTGGACTAGCGGGAGCCGTAGATACGCAGTATTTT.

A word on this clone: Other nucleotide sequences from this sample produce the same CDR3. The chain is built from TRBV18 and TRBJ2-7, with no clear D. Deletions cut 0 bases from V and 4 bases from J, with 7 bases between. Germline-derived CDR1 and CDR2 are KGHSH and LQKENI. The CDR3 consists of 13 residues. For the CDR3, the DNA is TGTGCCAGCTCACCACCTTCAGCGTACGAGCAGTACTTC. Residues: CASSPPSAYEQYF.

J is TRBJ1-1 and V is TRBV19; 11 nucleotides agree with TRBD1. Germline assignment: CDR1 LNHDA and CDR2 SQIVND (reference sequence). This CDR3 region has 13 residues. V was pared by 4 bases and J by 9 bases, with 4 bases of the junction left unmatched. Here the CDR3 reads CASSSRDRGKAFF. CDR3 nucleotide sequence: TGTGCCAGTAGTAGCCGGGACAGGGGGAAAGCTTTCTTT.

The V call is TRBV29-1, the J call TRBJ2-7; TRBD1 might be the D (6 bases). The CDR3 has 13 residues. Looked up from germline, CDR1 is SQVTM and CDR2 is ANQGSEA. V was trimmed by 6 bases and J by 0 bases, leaving 12 bases between them. The DNA of the CDR3 is TGCAGCGTCCGGACAGTGCTCTCCTACGAGCAGTACTTC. Its translation is CSVRTVLSYEQYF.

The chain links TRBV6-5 to TRBJ2-1; 10 positions match TRBD1. Germline values: CDR1 MNHEY, CDR2 SVGAGI. CDR3 length: 14 residues. The V and J ends lost 7 bases and 8 bases, in that order; junction bases with no gene match: 8. The CDR3 sequence is CASKDRGSFDEQFF. The CDR3 region has the DNA TGTGCCAGCAAGGACAGGGGGAGCTTCGATGAGCAGTTCTTC.

This clone has more than one count but fewer than ten. The CDR3 DNA follows: TGTGCCAGCAGCTTAGGGCGGGGGGGCCGCACAGATACGCAGTATTTT. Protein sequence: CASSLGRGGRTDTQYF. The chain carries TRBV7-8 and TRBJ2-3; 9 nucleotides line up with TRBD2. Germline V gene data show CDR1 as SGHVS and CDR2 as FQNEAQ. The CDR3 runs to 16 residues. V shed 1 base, J shed 1 base, and the junction held 3 bases outside the gene matches.

V is TRBV28 and J is TRBJ2-5; TRBD2 matches 10 bases. The CDR3 loop spans 16 amino acids. CDR1 is MDHEN, CDR2 SYDVKM, per germline. V shed 4 bases, J shed 5 bases, and the junction held 10 bases outside the gene matches. The CDR3 DNA follows: TGTGCCAGCAGTTCTCTACTAGCGGGGATTCCGGAGACCCAGTACTTC. This translates into CASSSLLAGIPETQYF.

J is TRBJ2-3 and V is TRBV5-1; 7 positions agree with TRBD1. V was clipped by 5 bases and J by 2 bases; unmatched bases: 8. Germline V gene lookup returns CDR1 SGHRS and CDR2 YFSETQ. The CDR3 spans 15 residues. CDR3: CASRRTGEATDTQYF. In DNA, the CDR3 is TGCGCCAGCAGGCGTACAGGGGAAGCCACAGATACGCAGTATTTT.

The table lists this clone with a count of one. The rearrangement links TRBV7-9 to TRBJ1-1; unclear D gene. CDR1 and CDR2 from the germline V gene are SEHNR and FQNEAQ (reference sequence). V lost 2 bases and J 7 bases, leaving 5 bases between the germline ends. The CDR3 totals 11 residues. The CDR3 region is CASSLSGEAFF. The CDR3 bases are TGTGCCAGCAGCTTAAGCGGTGAAGCTTTCTTT.

J is TRBJ1-5 and V is TRBV6-1; D perhaps matches TRBD1 (5 bases). Trimming shortened V by 7 bases and J by 4 bases, and 17 bases separated the two germline ends. This CDR3 region has 15 residues. The V gene's germline CDR1 is MNHNS and CDR2 SASEGT. This CDR3 is CASTIGHSSNQPQHF. The CDR3 DNA is TGTGCCAGCACTATTGGACACTCGTCGAATCAGCCCCAGCATTTT.

The CDR3 nucleotides read TGTGCCTGGAGGACGGACAGCCACGAGCAGTACTTC. Translation gives CAWRTDSHEQYF. The chain joins TRBV30 to TRBJ2-7; D might be TRBD1 (6 bases). Germline CDR1 is GTSNPN and CDR2 is SVGIG (reference sequence). The CDR3 totals 12 residues. Trimming took 3 bases from V and 5 from J, leaving 11 bases between them.

V usage is TRBV6-5 and J usage is TRBJ2-2; D unresolved. V lost 6 bases and J 5 bases, leaving 16 bases between the germline ends. The CDR3 spans 15 residues. CDR1 is MNHEY, CDR2 SVGAGI, per germline. CDR3 coding DNA: TGTGCCAGCAGCCTCAGACCTTTCGGGACCGGGGAGCTGTTTTTT. It is translated as CASSLRPFGTGELFF.

This clone was detected a few times. V and J are TRBV5-6 and TRBJ2-1; D uncertain. The CDR3 has 13 residues. Trimming took 2 bases from V and 4 from J, leaving 7 bases between them. The germline V gene encodes CDR1 SGHDT and CDR2 YYEEEE. The CDR3 DNA is TGTGCCAGCAGCTTCTCCGGTTACAATGAGCAGTTCTTC. Translation gives CASSFSGYNEQFF.

This rearrangement joins TRBV19 to TRBJ1-1, with TRBD1 matching 7 bases. The CDR3 is 12 amino acids. J gave up 4 bases and V 7 bases, and 3 bases lay outside the gene matches. The germline V gene encodes CDR1 LNHDA and CDR2 SQIVND (reference sequence). The CDR3 is CASNPGGTEAFF. The DNA of the CDR3 is TGTGCCAGTAACCCAGGGGGCACTGAAGCTTTCTTT.

This chain connects TRBV5-1 to TRBJ1-1, with D hard to call. The germline CDR1 and CDR2 sequences are SGHRS and YFSETQ. Trimming removed 0 bases at V and 3 bases at J, with 6 bases between. This CDR3 is 13 amino acids long. CDR3 sequence (DNA): TGCGCCAGCAGCTTGGACGGGGACACTGAAGCTTTCTTT. This encodes CASSLDGDTEAFF.

The J gene is TRBJ2-2, the V gene TRBV6-1; D possibly corresponds to TRBD2 (5 bases). The germline CDR1 and CDR2 sequences are MNHNS and SASEGT. V lost 2 bases to trimming and J lost 7 bases, with 8 bases between them. The CDR3 runs to 13 residues. The CDR3 loop is CASSEWENGELFF. CDR3 coding DNA: TGTGCCAGCAGTGAATGGGAGAACGGGGAGCTGTTTTTT.

V usage is TRBV15 and J usage is TRBJ2-6; D call uncertain. Trimming left V 2 bases short and J 0 bases short, with 5 bases between. The germline CDR1 and CDR2 sequences are LNHNV and YYDKDF (reference sequence). This CDR3 is 15 amino acids long. CDR3 sequence (DNA): TGTGCCACCAGCAGAAGTAGCTCTGGGGCCAACGTCCTGACTTTC. Translation gives CATSRSSSGANVLTF.

This chain connects TRBV6-6 to TRBJ2-1, with 8 nucleotides matching TRBD2. Germline assignment: CDR1 MNHNY and CDR2 SVGAGI (reference sequence). J gave up 9 bases and V 5 bases, and 12 bases lay outside the gene matches. This CDR3 is 15 amino acids long. This chain's CDR3 is CASSRSGTRKAEQFF. The CDR3 bases are TGTGCCAGCAGTCGATCCGGGACTAGGAAGGCTGAGCAGTTCTTC.

The gene calls are TRBV21-1 and TRBJ1-1. TRBV21-1 is labeled a pseudogene. CDR3 length equals 18 residues. The CDR3 DNA reads as TGTGCCAGCAGCTCAAAGGGGGGACGGGAGGAATCGAACACTGAAGCTTTCTTT. Translation gives CASSSKGGREESNTEAFF.

This chain's CDR3 is CASILEGGPYEQYF. Written as DNA, the CDR3 is TGTGCCAGCATCCTCGAGGGGGGGCCCTACGAGCAGTACTTC. V usage is TRBV6-1 and J usage is TRBJ2-7, with a tentative D call TRBD2 (7 bases). The V gene's germline CDR1 is MNHNS and CDR2 SASEGT. The CDR3 has 14 residues. The ends were cut back, 7 bases at V and 2 bases at J, with 15 bases in the middle.

This chain joins TRBV7-8 and TRBJ1-6, with D possibly being TRBD1 (6 bases). Between the trimmed V and J ends, which lost 4 bases and 6 bases, there was a span of 28 bases. Germline lookup yields CDR1 SGHVS and CDR2 FQNEAQ. The CDR3 sequence is 20 residues long. DNA of the CDR3: TGTGCCAGCAGCTCATACAGGGTCCTCTTCTCGACACAATCTAATTCACCCCTCCACTTT. Translation gives CASSSYRVLFSTQSNSPLHF.

The chain uses TRBV6-1 and TRBJ2-5; D call uncertain. CDR3 length equals 14 residues. Germline CDR1 and CDR2: MNHNS and SASEGT. With 5 bases removed from V and 7 bases from J, the gap between germline ends came to 17 bases. For the CDR3, the DNA is TGTGCCAGCAGTCCCGACAACCTGAAAATGACCCAGTACTTC. Encoded protein: CASSPDNLKMTQYF.

V usage is TRBV13 and J usage is TRBJ1-2; D remains ambiguous. There are 13 residues in the CDR3. V lost 0 bases, J lost 8 bases, and 10 bases lay in between. CDR1 PRHDT and CDR2 FYEKMQ come from the germline V gene (reference sequence). CDR3 nucleotide sequence: TGTGCCAGCAGCTTAGGAGGAGGGCTGGGCTACACCTTC. Amino acid sequence: CASSLGGGLGYTF.

This clone was seen a single time. The chain is built from TRBV2 and TRBJ2-7; D uncertain. The CDR3 loop spans 12 amino acids. Trimming pared 9 bases from V and 4 bases from J, leaving 13 bases between. Germline values: CDR1 SNHLY, CDR2 FYNNEI. Here the CDR3 reads CARGPDPYEQYF. The CDR3 region has the DNA TGTGCCAGGGGCCCGGATCCTTACGAGCAGTACTTC.

This chain joins TRBV6-1 and TRBJ1-2; 10 bases match TRBD1. CDR1 and CDR2 from the germline V gene are MNHNS and SASEGT. J lost 4 bases, V lost 6 bases, and 8 bases had no gene match. The CDR3 loop spans 15 amino acids. In DNA, the CDR3 is TGTGCCAGCAGCCGGGACAGGGGTTCCCTCTATGGCTACACCTTC. Protein sequence: CASSRDRGSLYGYTF.

This clone was detected a few times. The J gene is TRBJ1-3, the V gene TRBV7-3; no clear D. Germline V lookup: CDR1 SGHTA, CDR2 FQGTGA. The CDR3 is 18 residues long. Trimming took 5 bases from V and 0 from J, leaving 20 bases between them. The CDR3 sequence: CASSTHPKQPVSGNTIYF. The CDR3 region has the DNA TGTGCCAGCAGCACACATCCAAAACAGCCGGTCTCTGGAAACACCATATATTTT.

CDR3 DNA sequence: TGTGCCAGCAGCTTGTCTACAGGGTCAGATACGCAGTATTTT. This encodes CASSLSTGSDTQYF. The chain couples TRBV7-2 to TRBJ2-3; D may be TRBD1 (6 bases). From germline, CDR1 is SGHTA and CDR2 FQGNSA. The CDR3 loop spans 14 amino acids. Trimming stripped 3 bases from V and 4 bases from J, with 11 bases between.

The chain carries TRBV7-3 and TRBJ2-3; 11 bases agree with TRBD2. V was clipped by 2 bases and J by 6 bases; unmatched bases: 4. Germline V gene lookup returns CDR1 SGHTA and CDR2 FQGTGA. The CDR3 is 15 amino acids. DNA of the CDR3: TGTGCCAGCAGCTTAGTATCTAGCGGGAGGGATACGCAGTATTTT. This sequence encodes CASSLVSSGRDTQYF.

This sequence joins TRBV5-1 and TRBJ2-3; 10 bases map to TRBD2. Per germline, CDR1 SGHRS and CDR2 YFSETQ. The trim removed 7 bases at V and 1 base at J, leaving 18 bases unmatched. CDR3 length: 19 amino acids. CDR3 bases: TGCGCCAGCGGTTCACCAGGGGCCACTAGCGGGGTAGGCACAGATACGCAGTATTTT. It encodes CASGSPGATSGVGTDTQYF.

CDR3 residues: CASSRGRGNTIYF. The CDR3 DNA reads as TGTGCCAGCAGTAGGGGCCGCGGAAACACCATATATTTT. The chain carries TRBV6-1 and TRBJ1-3, with D maybe TRBD1 (5 bases). Germline values: CDR1 MNHNS, CDR2 SASEGT. V gave up 5 bases and J gave up 4 bases, with 9 bases separating them. This CDR3 has 13 residues.